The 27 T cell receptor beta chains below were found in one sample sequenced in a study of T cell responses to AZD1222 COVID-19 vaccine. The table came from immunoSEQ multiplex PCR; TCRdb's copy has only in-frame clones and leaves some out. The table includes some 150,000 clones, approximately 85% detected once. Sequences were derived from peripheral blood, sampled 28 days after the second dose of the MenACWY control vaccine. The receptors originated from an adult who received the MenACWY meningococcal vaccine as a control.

CDR3 DNA sequence: TGCGCCAGCAGCTTGGGAGCTAGCGGGGTCACCGGGGAGCTGTTTTTT. Translation gives CASSLGASGVTGELFF. The chain couples TRBV5-1 to TRBJ2-2, with TRBD2 matching 9 bases. Germline V gives CDR1 SGHRS, CDR2 YFSETQ. The V gene end was trimmed by 0 bases and the J gene end by 4 bases; junction bases not matched to a gene: 4. The CDR3 runs 16 residues.

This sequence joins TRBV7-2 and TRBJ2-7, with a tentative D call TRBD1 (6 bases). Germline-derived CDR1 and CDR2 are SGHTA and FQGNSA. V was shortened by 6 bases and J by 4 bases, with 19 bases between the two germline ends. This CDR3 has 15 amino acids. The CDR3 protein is CASRHRGGGSYEQYF. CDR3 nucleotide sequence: TGTGCCAGCAGACATAGGGGTGGGGGCTCATACGAGCAGTACTTC.

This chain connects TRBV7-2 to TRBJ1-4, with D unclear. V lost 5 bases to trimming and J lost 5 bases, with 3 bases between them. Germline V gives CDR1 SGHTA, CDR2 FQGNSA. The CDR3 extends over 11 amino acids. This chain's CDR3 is CASSLNEKLFF. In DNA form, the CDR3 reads TGTGCCAGCAGCCTAAATGAAAAACTGTTTTTT.

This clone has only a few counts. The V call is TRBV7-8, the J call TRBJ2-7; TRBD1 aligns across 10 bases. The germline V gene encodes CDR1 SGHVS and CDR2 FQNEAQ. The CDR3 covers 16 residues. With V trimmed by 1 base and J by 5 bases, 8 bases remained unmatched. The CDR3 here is CASSLELGQGLNEQYV. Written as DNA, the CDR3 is TGTGCCAGCAGCTTAGAATTGGGACAGGGGTTAAACGAGCAGTACGTC.

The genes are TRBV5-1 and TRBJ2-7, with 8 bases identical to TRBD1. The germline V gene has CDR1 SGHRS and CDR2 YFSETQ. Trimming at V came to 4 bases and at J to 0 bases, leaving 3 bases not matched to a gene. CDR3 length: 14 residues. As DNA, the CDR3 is TGCGCCAGCAGCGGACAGGGATACTCCTACGAGCAGTACTTC. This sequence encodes CASSGQGYSYEQYF. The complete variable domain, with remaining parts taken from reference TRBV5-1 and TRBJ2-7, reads KAGVTQTPRYLIKTRGQQVTLSCSPISGHRSVSWYQQTPGQGLQFLFEYFSETQRNKGNFPGRFSGRQFSNSRSEMNVSTLELGDSALYLCASSGQGYSYEQYFGPGTRLTVT.

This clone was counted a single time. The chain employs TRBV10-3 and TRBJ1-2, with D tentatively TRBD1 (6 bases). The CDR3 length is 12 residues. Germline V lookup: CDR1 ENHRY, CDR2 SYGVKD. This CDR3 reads CATEQGDYGYTF. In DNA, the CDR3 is TGTGCGACGGAACAGGGTGACTATGGCTACACCTTC.

As DNA, the CDR3 is TGTGCCAGCAGCGTAGGCGCCAGGGGTGATCGGACCGGGGAGCTGTTTTTT. Its protein is CASSVGARGDRTGELFF. The chain couples TRBV9 to TRBJ2-2; maybe TRBD1 (6 bases). This CDR3 has 17 amino acids. The germline CDR1 and CDR2 sequences are SGDLS and YYNGEE. Trimming removed 0 bases from V and 5 bases from J, with 17 bases in between.

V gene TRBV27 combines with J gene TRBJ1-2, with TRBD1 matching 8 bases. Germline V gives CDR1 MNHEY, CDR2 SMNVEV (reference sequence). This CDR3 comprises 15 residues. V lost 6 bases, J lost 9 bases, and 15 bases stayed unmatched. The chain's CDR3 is CASSSLGVGQGRYTF. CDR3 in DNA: TGTGCCAGCAGCTCTTTGGGGGTAGGACAGGGTCGCTACACCTTC.

CDR3: CATSRDPGRRNSPLHF. The CDR3 DNA sequence: TGTGCCACCAGCAGAGATCCAGGACGGAGGAATTCACCCCTCCACTTT. V and J are TRBV15 and TRBJ1-6; D remains unclear. Germline V lookup: CDR1 LNHNV, CDR2 YYDKDF (reference sequence). The CDR3 has 16 amino acids. V lost 0 bases and J 7 bases, leaving 13 bases between the germline ends.

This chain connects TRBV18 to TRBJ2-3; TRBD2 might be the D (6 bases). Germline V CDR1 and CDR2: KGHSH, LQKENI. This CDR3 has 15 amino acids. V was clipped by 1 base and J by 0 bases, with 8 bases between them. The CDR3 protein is CASSPRAGSTDTQYF. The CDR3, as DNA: TGTGCCAGCTCACCACGTGCGGGAAGCACAGATACGCAGTATTTT.

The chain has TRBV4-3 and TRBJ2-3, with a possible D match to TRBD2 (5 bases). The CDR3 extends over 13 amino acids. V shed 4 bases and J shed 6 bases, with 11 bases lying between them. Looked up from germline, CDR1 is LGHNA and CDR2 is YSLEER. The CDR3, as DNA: TGCGCCAGCAGCCCCGACTGGAGGGATACGCAGTATTTT. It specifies CASSPDWRDTQYF.

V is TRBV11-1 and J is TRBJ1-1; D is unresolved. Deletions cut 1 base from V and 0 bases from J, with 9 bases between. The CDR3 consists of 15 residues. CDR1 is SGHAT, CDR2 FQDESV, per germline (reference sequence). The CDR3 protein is CASSLEGRMNTEAFF. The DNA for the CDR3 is TGTGCCAGCAGCTTAGAGGGCAGAATGAACACTGAAGCTTTCTTT. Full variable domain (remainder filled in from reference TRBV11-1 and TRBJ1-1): EAEVAQSPRYKITEKSQAVAFWCDPISGHATLYWYRQILGQGPELLVQFQDESVVDDSQLPKDRFSAERLKGVDSTLKIQPAELGDSAMYLCASSLEGRMNTEAFFGQGTRLTVV.

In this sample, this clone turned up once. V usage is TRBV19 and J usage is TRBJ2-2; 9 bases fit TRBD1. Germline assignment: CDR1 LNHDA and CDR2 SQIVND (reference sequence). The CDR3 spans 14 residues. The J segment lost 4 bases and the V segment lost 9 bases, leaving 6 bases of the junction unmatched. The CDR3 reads CASRQGGSTGELFF. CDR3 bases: TGTGCCAGCCGACAGGGGGGAAGCACCGGGGAGCTGTTTTTT.

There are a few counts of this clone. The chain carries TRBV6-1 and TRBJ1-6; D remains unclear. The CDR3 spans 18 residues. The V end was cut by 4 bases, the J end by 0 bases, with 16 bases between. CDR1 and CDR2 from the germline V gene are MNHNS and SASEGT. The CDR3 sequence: CASSVPDGISSYNSPLHF. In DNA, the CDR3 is TGTGCCAGCAGTGTTCCCGACGGAATAAGCTCCTATAATTCACCCCTCCACTTT.

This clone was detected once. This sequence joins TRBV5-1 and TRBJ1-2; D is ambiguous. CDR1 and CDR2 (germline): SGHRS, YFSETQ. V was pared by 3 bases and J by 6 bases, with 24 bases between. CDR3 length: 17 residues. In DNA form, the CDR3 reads TGCGCCAGCAGCTCGGGCCTCGGCATACCCCGTTTAAATGGCTACACCTTC. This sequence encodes CASSSGLGIPRLNGYTF.

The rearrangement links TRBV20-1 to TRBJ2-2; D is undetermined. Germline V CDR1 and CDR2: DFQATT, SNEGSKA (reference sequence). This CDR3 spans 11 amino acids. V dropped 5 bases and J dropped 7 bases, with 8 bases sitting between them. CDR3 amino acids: CSADTGGELFF. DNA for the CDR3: TGCAGTGCTGACACGGGCGGGGAGCTGTTTTTT.

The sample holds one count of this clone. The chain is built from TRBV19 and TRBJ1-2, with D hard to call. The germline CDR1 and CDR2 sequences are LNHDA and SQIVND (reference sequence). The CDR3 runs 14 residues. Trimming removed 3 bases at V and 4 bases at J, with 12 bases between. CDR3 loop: CASSIGRLGYGYTF. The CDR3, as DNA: TGTGCCAGTAGTATCGGGCGGCTTGGCTATGGCTACACCTTC.

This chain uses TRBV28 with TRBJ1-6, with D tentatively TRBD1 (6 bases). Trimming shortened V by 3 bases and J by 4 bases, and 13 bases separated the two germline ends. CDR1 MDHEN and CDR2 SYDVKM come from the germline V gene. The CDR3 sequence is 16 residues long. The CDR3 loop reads CASSFSRGLYNSPLHF. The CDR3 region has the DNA TGTGCCAGCAGTTTCTCCAGGGGACTATATAATTCACCCCTCCACTTT.

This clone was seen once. In DNA form, the CDR3 reads TGTGCCAGCAGCTTAGAGGGCGGTTTGGGCACTGAAGCTTTCTTT. Encoded protein: CASSLEGGLGTEAFF. This chain joins TRBV7-6 and TRBJ1-1; D uncertain. V was clipped by 1 base and J by 4 bases, with 13 bases between them. The CDR3 runs 15 residues. Germline CDR1 reads SGHVS; CDR2 reads FNYEAQ. Full variable domain (remainder filled in from reference TRBV7-6 and TRBJ1-1): GAGVSQSPRYKVTKRGQDVALRCDPISGHVSLYWYRQALGQGPEFLTYFNYEAQQDKSGLPNDRFSAERPEGSISTLTIQRTEQRDSAMYRCASSLEGGLGTEAFFGQGTRLTVV.

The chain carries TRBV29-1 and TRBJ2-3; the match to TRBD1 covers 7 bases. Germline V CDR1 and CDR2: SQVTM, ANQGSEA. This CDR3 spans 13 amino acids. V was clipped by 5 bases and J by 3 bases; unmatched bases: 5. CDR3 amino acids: CSVMTGWTDTQYF. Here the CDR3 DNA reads TGCAGCGTTATGACAGGGTGGACAGATACGCAGTATTTT.

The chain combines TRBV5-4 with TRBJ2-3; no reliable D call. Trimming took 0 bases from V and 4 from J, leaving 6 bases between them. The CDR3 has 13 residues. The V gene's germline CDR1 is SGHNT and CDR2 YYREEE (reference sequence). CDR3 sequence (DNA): TGTGCCAGCAGCTTGGGCTACCCAGATACGCAGTATTTT. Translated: CASSLGYPDTQYF.

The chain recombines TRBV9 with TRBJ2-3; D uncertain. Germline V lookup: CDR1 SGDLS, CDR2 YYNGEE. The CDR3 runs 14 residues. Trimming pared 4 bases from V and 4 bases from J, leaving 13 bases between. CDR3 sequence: CASSSQPGPDTQYF. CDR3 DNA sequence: TGTGCCAGCAGCTCGCAGCCGGGTCCAGATACGCAGTATTTT.

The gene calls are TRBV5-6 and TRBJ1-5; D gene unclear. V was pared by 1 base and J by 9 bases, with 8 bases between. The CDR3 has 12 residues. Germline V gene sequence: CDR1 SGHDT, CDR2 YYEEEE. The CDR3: CASSLSGWPQHF. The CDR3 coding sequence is TGTGCCAGCAGCTTGTCGGGGTGGCCCCAGCATTTT.

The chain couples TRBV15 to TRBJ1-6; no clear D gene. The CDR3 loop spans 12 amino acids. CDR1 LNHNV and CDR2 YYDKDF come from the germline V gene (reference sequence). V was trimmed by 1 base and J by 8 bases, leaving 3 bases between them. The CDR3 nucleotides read TGTGCCACCAGCAGAGGAGATTCACCCCTCCACTTT. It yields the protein CATSRGDSPLHF.

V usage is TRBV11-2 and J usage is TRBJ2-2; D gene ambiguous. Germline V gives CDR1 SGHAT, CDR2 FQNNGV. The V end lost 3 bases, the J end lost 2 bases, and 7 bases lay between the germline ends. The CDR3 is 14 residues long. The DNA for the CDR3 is TGTGCCAGCAGCTTGGCCTCTAACACCGGGGAGCTGTTTTTT. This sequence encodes CASSLASNTGELFF.

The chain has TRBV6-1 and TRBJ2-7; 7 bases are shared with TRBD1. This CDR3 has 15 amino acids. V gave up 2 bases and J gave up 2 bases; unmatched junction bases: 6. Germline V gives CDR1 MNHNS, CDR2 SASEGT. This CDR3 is CASSELEDRPYEQYF. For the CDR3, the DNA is TGTGCCAGCAGTGAATTAGAGGACAGGCCCTACGAGCAGTACTTC.

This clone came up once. CDR3 sequence: CASRRQGAVNEQFF. In DNA, the CDR3 is TGTGCCAGCAGACGACAGGGGGCGGTCAATGAGCAGTTCTTC. The rearrangement joins TRBV3-1 (or the pseudogene TRBV3-2) to TRBJ2-1, with TRBD1 matching 10 bases. With V trimmed by 6 bases and J by 6 bases, 5 bases remained unmatched. Looked up from germline, CDR1 is LGHDT and CDR2 is YNNKEL (reference sequence). The CDR3 totals 14 residues.